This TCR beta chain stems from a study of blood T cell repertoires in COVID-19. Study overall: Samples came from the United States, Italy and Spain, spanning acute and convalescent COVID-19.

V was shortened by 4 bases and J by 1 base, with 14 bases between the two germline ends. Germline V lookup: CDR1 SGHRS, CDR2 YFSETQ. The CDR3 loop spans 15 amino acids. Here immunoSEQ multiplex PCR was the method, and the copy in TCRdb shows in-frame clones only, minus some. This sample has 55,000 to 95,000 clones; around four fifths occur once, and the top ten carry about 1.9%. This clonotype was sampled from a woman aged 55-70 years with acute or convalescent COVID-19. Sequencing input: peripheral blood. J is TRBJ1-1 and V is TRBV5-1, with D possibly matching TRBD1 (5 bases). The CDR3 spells CASSPWGVGNTEAFF. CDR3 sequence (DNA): TGCGCCAGCAGCCCATGGGGGGTCGGGAACACTGAAGCTTTCTTT.